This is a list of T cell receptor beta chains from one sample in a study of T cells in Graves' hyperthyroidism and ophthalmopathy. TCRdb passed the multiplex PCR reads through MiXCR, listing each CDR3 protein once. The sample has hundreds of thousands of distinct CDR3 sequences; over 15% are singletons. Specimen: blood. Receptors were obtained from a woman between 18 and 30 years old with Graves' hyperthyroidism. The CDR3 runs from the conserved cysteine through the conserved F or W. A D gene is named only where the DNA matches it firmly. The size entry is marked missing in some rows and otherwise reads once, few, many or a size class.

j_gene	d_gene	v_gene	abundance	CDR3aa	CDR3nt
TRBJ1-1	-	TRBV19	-	CASSRNTLMNTEAFF	TGTGCCAGTAGTCGAAATACACTGATGAACACTGAAGCTTTCTTT
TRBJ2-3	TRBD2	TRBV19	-	CATQGLAGVSPDTQYF	TGTGCCACCCAGGGGCTAGCGGGAGTCTCCCCAGATACGCAGTATTTT
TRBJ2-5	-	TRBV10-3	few	CAIRDPGRPGVEETQYF	TGTGCCATCAGGGATCCAGGGCGTCCTGGAGTGGAGGAGACCCAGTACTTC
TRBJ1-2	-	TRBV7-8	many	CASSVKGDYYGYTF	TGTGCCAGCAGCGTTAAGGGGGATTACTATGGCTACACCTTC
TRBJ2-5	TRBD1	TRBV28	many	CASLVQGAHQETQYF	TGTGCCAGCTTGGTACAGGGGGCTCACCAAGAGACCCAGTACTTC
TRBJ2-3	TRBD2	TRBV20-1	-	CSARDTELAGSTSTDTQYF	TGCAGTGCTAGAGATACGGAACTAGCGGGGTCGACTAGCACAGATACGCAGTATTTT
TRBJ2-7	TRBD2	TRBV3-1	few	CASSQVSAVAGAREQYF	TGTGCCAGCAGCCAAGTGTCCGCGGTAGCGGGAGCTCGCGAGCAGTACTTC
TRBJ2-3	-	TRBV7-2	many	CASSLAPPPGRDTQYF	TGTGCCAGCAGCTTAGCACCCCCCCCGGGACGGGATACGCAGTATTTT
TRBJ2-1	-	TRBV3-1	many	CASSQELLVNEQFF	TGTGCCAGCAGCCAAGAGTTATTGGTCAATGAGCAGTTCTTC
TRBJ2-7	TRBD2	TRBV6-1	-	CASRLLAGGYEQYF	TGTGCCAGCAGGCTCTTAGCGGGAGGCTACGAGCAGTACTTC
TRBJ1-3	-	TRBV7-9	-	CASSFRDTGNTIYF	TGTGCCAGCAGCTTCCGGGACACTGGGAACACCATATATTTT
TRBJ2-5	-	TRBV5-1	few	CASSSTEPEETQYF	TGCGCCAGCAGCTCGACAGAGCCCGAAGAGACCCAGTACTTC
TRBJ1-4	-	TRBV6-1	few	CASKRGSEKLFF	TGTGCCAGCAAGAGAGGGTCTGAAAAACTGTTTTTT
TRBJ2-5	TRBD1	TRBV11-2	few	CASSLGQGTRETQYF	TGTGCCAGCAGCTTAGGACAGGGGACTCGGGAGACCCAGTACTTC
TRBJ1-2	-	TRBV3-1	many	CASSSETRNYGYTF	TGTGCCAGCAGCTCCGAAACAAGAAACTATGGCTACACCTTC
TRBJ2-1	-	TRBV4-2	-	CASNQIRDNEQFF	TGTGCCAGCAACCAAATCCGGGACAATGAGCAGTTCTTC
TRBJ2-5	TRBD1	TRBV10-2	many	CASRDLTGRQGTQYF	TGCGCCAGCAGGGATCTGACAGGGCGGCAGGGGACCCAGTACTTC
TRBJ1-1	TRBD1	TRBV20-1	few	CSAEGASEAFF	TGCAGTGCGGAGGGGGCCAGTGAAGCTTTCTTT
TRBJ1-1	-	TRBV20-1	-	CSARIPGVVEAFF	TGCAGTGCTCGAATACCGGGGGTTGTAGAAGCTTTCTTT
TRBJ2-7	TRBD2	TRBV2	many	CASTQRWLAGSYEQYF	TGTGCCAGCACCCAAAGGTGGCTAGCGGGATCCTACGAGCAGTACTTC